This T cell receptor beta chain is drawn from a study of T-cell reconstitution after alpha-beta-depleted transplantation in children. Findings and limits, study-wide: Most T-cell counts and diversity one year after the transplant came from T cells that were newly produced. The study traced high day-60 TCRbeta diversity in some patients to surviving recipient T cells and thymic progenitors. Expanded graft clones numbering several hundred reportedly gave rise to alpha-beta T cells about two months after transplant.

The library targeted TCRbeta and was prepared with unique molecular identifiers. Using its own MiXCR run on the PCR reads, TCRdb lists one record per CDR3 protein. The sample carries a few hundred thousand distinct CDR3 sequences, 13% recorded once. CDR1 DFQATT and CDR2 SNEGSKA come from the germline V gene (reference sequence). This CDR3 spans 13 amino acids. Trimming took off 5 bases at V and 2 bases at J, with 11 bases between the two ends. This clonotype was counted many times. No antigen is known for it. The rearrangement joins TRBV20-1 to TRBJ2-3; D may be TRBD2 (6 bases). The specimen comprised PBMCs, mostly from graft donor cells, sampled 360 days after TCRalphabeta/CD19-depleted stem cell transplant. The sequence was collected from a male patient younger than 18 who had a stem cell transplant for acute myeloid leukemia, so the T cells may come from the graft donor. CDR3 in DNA: TGCAGTGCTTTAGCGGACCCCACAGATACGCAGTATTTT. Its translation: CSALADPTDTQYF.